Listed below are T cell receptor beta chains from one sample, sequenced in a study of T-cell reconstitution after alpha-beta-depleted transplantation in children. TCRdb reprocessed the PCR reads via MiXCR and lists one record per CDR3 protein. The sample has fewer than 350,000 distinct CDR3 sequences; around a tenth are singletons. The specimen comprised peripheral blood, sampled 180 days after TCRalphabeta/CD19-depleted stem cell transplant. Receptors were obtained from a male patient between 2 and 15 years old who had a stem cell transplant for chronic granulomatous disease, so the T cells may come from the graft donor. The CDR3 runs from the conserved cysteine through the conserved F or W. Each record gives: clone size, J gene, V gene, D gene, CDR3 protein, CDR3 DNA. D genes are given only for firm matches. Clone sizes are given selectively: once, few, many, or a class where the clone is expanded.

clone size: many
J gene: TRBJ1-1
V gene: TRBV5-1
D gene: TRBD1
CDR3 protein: CASRSGTENTEAFF
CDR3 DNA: TGCGCCAGCAGATCCGGGACAGAGAACACTGAAGCTTTCTTT

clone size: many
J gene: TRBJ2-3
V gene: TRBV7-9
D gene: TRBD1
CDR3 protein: CASSSTGTGEKDTQYF
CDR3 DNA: TGTGCCAGCAGCTCAACGGGGACAGGGGAAAAAGATACGCAGTATTTT

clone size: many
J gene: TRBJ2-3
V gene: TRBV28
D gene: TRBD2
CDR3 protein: CASSPGLAKSTDTQYF
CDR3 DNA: TGTGCCAGCAGCCCCGGACTAGCGAAGAGCACAGATACGCAGTATTTT

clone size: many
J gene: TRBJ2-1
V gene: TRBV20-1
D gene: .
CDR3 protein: CSAGQGKNNEQFF
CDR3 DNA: TGCAGTGCGGGGCAGGGTAAGAACAATGAGCAGTTCTTC

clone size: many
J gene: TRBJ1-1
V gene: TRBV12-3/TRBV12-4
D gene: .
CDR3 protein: CARQKGPDTEAFF
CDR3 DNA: TGTGCCAGACAAAAGGGACCCGACACTGAAGCTTTCTTT

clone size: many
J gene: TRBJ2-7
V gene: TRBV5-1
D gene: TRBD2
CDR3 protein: CASSPVASGHYEQYF
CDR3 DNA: TGCGCCAGCAGCCCAGTGGCTAGCGGACACTACGAGCAGTACTTC

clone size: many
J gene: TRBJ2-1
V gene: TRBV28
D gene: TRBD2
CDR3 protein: CASSPRLAGVHTNEQFF
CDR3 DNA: TGTGCCAGCAGTCCGAGACTAGCGGGAGTTCATACGAATGAGCAGTTCTTC

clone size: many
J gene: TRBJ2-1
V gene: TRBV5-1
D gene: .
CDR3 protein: CASSFDASYNEQFF
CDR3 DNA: TGCGCCAGCAGCTTCGACGCCTCCTACAATGAGCAGTTCTTC

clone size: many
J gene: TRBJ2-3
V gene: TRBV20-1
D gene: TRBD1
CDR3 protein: CSAGQGSDTQYF
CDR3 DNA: TGCAGTGCGGGACAGGGTTCAGATACGCAGTATTTT

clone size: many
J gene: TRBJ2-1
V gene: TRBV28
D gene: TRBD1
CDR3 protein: CASSPGTANEQFF
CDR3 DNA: TGTGCCAGCAGTCCGGGGACAGCCAATGAGCAGTTCTTC

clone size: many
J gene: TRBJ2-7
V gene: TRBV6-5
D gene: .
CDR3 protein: CASSYSHGGTPYEQYF
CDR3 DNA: TGTGCCAGCAGTTACTCCCATGGCGGGACCCCCTACGAGCAGTACTTC

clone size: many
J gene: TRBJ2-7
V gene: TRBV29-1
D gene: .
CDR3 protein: CSVSPWGSSYEQYF
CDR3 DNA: TGCAGCGTTTCCCCCTGGGGTAGCTCCTACGAGCAGTACTTC

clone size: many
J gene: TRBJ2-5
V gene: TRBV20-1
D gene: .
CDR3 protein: CSARDNRETQYF
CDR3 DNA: TGCAGTGCCAGGGACAATAGAGAGACCCAGTACTTC

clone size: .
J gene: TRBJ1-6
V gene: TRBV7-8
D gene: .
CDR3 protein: CASSLFVFSPLHF
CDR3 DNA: TGTGCCAGCAGCTTATTTGTTTTTTCACCCCTCCACTTT

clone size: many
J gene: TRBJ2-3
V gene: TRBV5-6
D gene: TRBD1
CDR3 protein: CASSPTGGGDTQYF
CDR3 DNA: TGTGCCAGCAGCCCGACAGGGGGTGGAGATACGCAGTATTTT

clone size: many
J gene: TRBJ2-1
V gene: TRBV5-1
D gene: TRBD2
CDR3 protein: CASSMGLNHGEQFF
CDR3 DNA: TGCGCCAGCAGCATGGGACTAAATCACGGTGAGCAGTTCTTC

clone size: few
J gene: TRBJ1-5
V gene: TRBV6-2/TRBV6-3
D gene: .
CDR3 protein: CASSLFEAINQPQHF
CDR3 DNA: TGTGCCAGCAGTCTCTTTGAGGCCATCAATCAGCCCCAGCATTTT

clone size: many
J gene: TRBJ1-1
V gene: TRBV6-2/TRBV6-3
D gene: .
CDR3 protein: CASSYFGWSGVNTEAFF
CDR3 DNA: TGTGCCAGCAGTTACTTTGGGTGGAGTGGGGTGAACACTGAAGCTTTCTTT

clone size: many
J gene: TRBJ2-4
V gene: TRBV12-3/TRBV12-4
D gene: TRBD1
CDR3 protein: CASSGRDRGQNIQYF
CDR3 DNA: TGTGCCAGCAGTGGACGGGACAGGGGGCAAAACATTCAGTACTTC

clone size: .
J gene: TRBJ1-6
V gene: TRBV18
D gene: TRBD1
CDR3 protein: CASSPRPGGYNSPLHF
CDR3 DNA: TGTGCCAGCTCACCACGTCCAGGGGGGTATAATTCACCCCTCCACTTT

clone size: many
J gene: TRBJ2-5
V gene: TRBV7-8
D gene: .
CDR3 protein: CASSLGSLRQETQYF
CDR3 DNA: TGTGCCAGCAGTTTGGGGAGTCTGCGTCAAGAGACCCAGTACTTC

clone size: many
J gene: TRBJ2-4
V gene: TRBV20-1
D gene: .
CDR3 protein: CSAKDYNINIQYF
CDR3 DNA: TGCAGTGCTAAGGACTACAACATTAACATTCAGTACTTC

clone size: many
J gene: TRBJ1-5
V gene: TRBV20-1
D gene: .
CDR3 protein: CSAPKPGNQPQHF
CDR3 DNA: TGCAGTGCTCCTAAACCCGGGAATCAGCCCCAGCATTTT

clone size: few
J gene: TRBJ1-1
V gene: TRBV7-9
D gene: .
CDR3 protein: CASSLFRENTEAFF
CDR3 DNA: TGTGCCAGCAGCTTATTTCGGGAGAACACTGAAGCTTTCTTT

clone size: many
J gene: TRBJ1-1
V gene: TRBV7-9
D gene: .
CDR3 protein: CASSHGGGRSEAFF
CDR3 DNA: TGTGCCAGCAGCCACGGGGGGGGGCGCTCTGAAGCTTTCTTT

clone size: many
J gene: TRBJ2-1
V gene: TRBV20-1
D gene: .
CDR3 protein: CSAISGDSYNEQFF
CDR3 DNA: TGCAGTGCTATCTCCGGGGACTCCTACAATGAGCAGTTCTTC

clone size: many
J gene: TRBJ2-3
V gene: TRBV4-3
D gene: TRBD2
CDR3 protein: CASSQRGAGGQDTQYF
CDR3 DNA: TGCGCCAGCAGCCAGAGGGGAGCGGGGGGGCAAGATACGCAGTATTTT

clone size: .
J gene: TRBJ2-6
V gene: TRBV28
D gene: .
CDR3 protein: CASSLLGGVRLSGANVLTF
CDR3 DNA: TGTGCCAGCAGTTTATTAGGGGGAGTCCGTCTTTCTGGGGCCAACGTCCTGACTTTC

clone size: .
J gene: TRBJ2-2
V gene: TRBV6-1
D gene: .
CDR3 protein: CASSSAGFPSTGELFF
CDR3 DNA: TGTGCCAGCTCGTCTGCGGGGTTCCCGTCCACCGGGGAGCTGTTTTTT

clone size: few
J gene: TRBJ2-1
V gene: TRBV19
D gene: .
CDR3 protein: CASKGTPYNEQFF
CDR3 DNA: TGTGCCAGTAAGGGGACTCCGTACAATGAGCAGTTCTTC

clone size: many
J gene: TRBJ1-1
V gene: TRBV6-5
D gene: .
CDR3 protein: CASSYRSDTEAFF
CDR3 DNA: TGTGCCAGCAGTTACCGGTCGGACACTGAAGCTTTCTTT

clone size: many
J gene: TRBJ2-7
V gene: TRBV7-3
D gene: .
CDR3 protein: CASSAGTGSTYEQYF
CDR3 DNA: TGTGCCAGCAGCGCTGGTACAGGGTCGACCTACGAGCAGTACTTC

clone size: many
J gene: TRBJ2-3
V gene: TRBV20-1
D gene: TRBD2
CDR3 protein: CSARKASGRGVHTDTQYF
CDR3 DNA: TGCAGTGCTAGGAAGGCTAGCGGGAGAGGGGTTCACACAGATACGCAGTATTTT

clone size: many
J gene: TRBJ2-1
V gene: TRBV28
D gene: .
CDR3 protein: CASSSPRGVGYEQFF
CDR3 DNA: TGTGCCAGCAGTTCCCCCAGGGGCGTCGGTTATGAGCAGTTCTTC

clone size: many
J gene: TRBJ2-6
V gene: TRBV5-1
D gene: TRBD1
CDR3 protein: CASSLTPGVSTGGSGANVLTF
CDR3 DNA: TGCGCCAGCAGCTTGACCCCCGGGGTTTCGACAGGGGGCAGTGGGGCCAACGTCCTGACTTTC

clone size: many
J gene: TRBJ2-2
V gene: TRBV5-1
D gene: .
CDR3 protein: CASSFRSTGGLNTGELFF
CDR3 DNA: TGCGCCAGCAGCTTCCGTTCCACCGGGGGGCTAAACACCGGGGAGCTGTTTTTT

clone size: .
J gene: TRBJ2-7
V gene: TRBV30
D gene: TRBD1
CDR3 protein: CAWSVSGTGTHEQYF
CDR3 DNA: TGTGCCTGGAGTGTCTCCGGGACAGGGACGCACGAGCAGTACTTC

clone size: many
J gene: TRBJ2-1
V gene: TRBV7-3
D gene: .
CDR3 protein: CASSLFPGSLNEQFF
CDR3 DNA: TGTGCCAGCAGCTTATTTCCAGGGAGCTTGAATGAGCAGTTCTTC

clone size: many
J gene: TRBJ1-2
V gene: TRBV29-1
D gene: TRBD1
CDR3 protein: CSVEATGTGLGYTF
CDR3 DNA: TGCAGCGTTGAGGCCACCGGGACAGGTCTTGGCTACACCTTC

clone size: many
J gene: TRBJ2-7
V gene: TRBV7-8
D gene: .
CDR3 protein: CASSLGDGGPYEQYF
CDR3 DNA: TGTGCCAGCAGCTTAGGGGACGGCGGCCCCTACGAGCAGTACTTC

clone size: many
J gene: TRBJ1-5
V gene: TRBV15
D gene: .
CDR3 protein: CATRVGGSNQPQHF
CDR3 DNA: TGTGCCACCCGGGTGGGGGGAAGCAATCAGCCCCAGCATTTT

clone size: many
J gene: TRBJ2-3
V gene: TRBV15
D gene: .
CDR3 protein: CATSRDRGRTDTQYF
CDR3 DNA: TGTGCCACCAGCAGAGATAGGGGACGCACAGATACGCAGTATTTT

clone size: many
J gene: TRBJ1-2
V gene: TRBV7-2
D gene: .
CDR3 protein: CASSSGSIIYGYTF
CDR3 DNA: TGTGCCAGCAGCTCCGGGAGCATTATTTATGGCTACACCTTC

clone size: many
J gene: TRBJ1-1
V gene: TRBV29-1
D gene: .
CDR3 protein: CSVEFDRGAGTEAFF
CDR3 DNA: TGCAGCGTTGAGTTTGACCGCGGCGCCGGCACTGAAGCTTTCTTT

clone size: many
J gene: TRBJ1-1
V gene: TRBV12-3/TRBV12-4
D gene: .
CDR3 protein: CASTLGGLDPEAFF
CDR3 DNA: TGTGCCAGCACCCTGGGAGGATTGGATCCTGAAGCTTTCTTT

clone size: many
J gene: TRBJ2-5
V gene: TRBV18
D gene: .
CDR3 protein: CASSPPVVVPQETQYF
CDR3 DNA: TGTGCCAGCTCACCACCGGTTGTAGTACCTCAAGAGACCCAGTACTTC

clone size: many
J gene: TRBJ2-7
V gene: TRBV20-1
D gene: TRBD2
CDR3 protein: CSALTSVILDEQYF
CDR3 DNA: TGCAGTGCTTTGACTAGCGTTATTCTTGACGAGCAGTACTTC

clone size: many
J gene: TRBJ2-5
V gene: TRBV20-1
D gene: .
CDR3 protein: CSVRARSVQETQYF
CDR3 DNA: TGCAGTGTTAGAGCAAGGTCGGTCCAAGAGACCCAGTACTTC

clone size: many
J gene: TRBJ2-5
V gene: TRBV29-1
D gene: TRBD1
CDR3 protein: CSVETLTGLKTQYF
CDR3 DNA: TGCAGCGTTGAAACCCTGACAGGGTTGAAGACCCAGTACTTC

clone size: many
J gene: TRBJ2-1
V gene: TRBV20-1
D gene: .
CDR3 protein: CSARTRTATTKEFF
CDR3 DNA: TGCAGTGCTAGAACCCGGACTGCTACGACGAAGGAGTTCTTC

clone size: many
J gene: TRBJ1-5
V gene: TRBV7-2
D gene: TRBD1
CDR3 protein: CASSMPRQGPNQPQHF
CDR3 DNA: TGTGCCAGCAGCATGCCGAGACAGGGTCCGAATCAGCCCCAGCATTTT

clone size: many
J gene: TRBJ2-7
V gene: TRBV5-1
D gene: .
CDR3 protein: CASSLEVFSYEQYF
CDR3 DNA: TGCGCCAGCAGCTTGGAAGTTTTTTCCTACGAGCAGTACTTC

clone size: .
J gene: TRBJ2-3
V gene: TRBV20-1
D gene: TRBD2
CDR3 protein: CSAKPLAGGPSDTQYF
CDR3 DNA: TGCAGTGCAAAACCTCTAGCGGGAGGGCCCTCAGATACGCAGTATTTT

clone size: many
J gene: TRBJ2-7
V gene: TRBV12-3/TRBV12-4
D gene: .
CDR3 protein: CASSPRYYEQYF
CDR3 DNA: TGTGCCAGCAGTCCGAGATACTACGAGCAGTACTTC

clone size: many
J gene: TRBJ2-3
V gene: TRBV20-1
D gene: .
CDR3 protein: CSARDRVYTQYF
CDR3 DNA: TGCAGTGCTAGAGATCGGGTGTATACGCAGTATTTT